This T cell receptor beta chain was profiled in a study of blood T cell repertoires in COVID-19. Overall study context: The samples span acute and convalescent COVID-19 from the United States, Italy and Spain.

The CDR3 runs to 11 residues. V gave up 5 bases and J gave up 6 bases, with 8 bases separating them. In germline, CDR1 is PRHDT, CDR2 FYEKMQ (reference sequence). Under the authors' procedure: By means of reference gene primer amplification, nucleated cell counts were estimated. The repertoire was sequenced with immunoSEQ multiplex PCR; TCRdb's copy has only in-frame clones and lacks some. V, J and clone size are taken as reported in that table, and D and trimming were inferred from the DNA itself. The sample yields more than 350,000 clones, approximately 87% seen once. Material for sequencing was PBMCs or T cells enriched from blood (not recorded which). This rearrangement joins TRBV13 to TRBJ2-7; weak D call: TRBD2 (5 bases). The clonotype was recovered from a woman between 50 and 59 years old who had recovered from COVID-19. CDR3 sequence reads: CASSGSSEQYF. Written as DNA, the CDR3 is TGTGCCAGCAGCGGGAGTTCCGAGCAGTACTTC.